A selection of T cell receptor beta chains follows, all from one sample in a study of CD8 T cells in Susac syndrome. TCRdb re-analysed the immunoSEQ multiplex PCR reads in MiXCR, keeping a single row per CDR3 protein. The sample carries roughly 150,000 distinct CDR3 sequences, 85% to 95% recorded once. Sequencing used CD4+ T cells from PBMCs. Source of these receptors: a human donor with Susac syndrome. Both conserved end residues are part of each CDR3. A D gene is named only where the DNA matches it firmly. Rows give clone size only sometimes, using once, few, many, or a class for an expanded clone.

abundance | j_gene | v_gene | d_gene | CDR3nt | CDR3aa
- | TRBJ2-5 | TRBV2 | TRBD2 | TGTGCCAGCAGTACTAGCGGGCAAGAGACCCAGTACTTC | CASSTSGQETQYF
- | TRBJ1-2 | TRBV7-9 | TRBD1 | TGTGCCAGCAGCTGGGACAGGGGTAACTATGGCTACACCTTC | CASSWDRGNYGYTF
- | TRBJ1-1 | TRBV2 | - | TGTGCCAGACTGTCCTGGGGGAGAGTGGGCACTGAAGCTTTCTTT | CARLSWGRVGTEAFF
- | TRBJ1-5 | TRBV20-1 | - | TGCAGTGCTAGAGATATGGGAAGAGCTCAGCCCCAGCATTTT | CSARDMGRAQPQHF
- | TRBJ2-7 | TRBV29-1 | - | TGCAGCGTTCAATCGGTTTACGAGCAGTACTTC | CSVQSVYEQYF
- | TRBJ1-1 | TRBV9 | - | TGTGCCAGCAGCAATGGGGACACTGAAGCTTTCTTT | CASSNGDTEAFF
once | TRBJ2-3 | TRBV2 | TRBD2 | TGTGCCAGCAGTGACGGAACTAGCGGGGTAGATACGCAGTATTTT | CASSDGTSGVDTQYF
- | TRBJ2-1 | TRBV7-3 | TRBD2 | TGTGCCAGCAGCTTAGGGACTAGCGGGGGTGAGCAGTTCTTC | CASSLGTSGGEQFF
once | TRBJ1-1 | TRBV2 | - | TGTGCCAGCCGGGGCCCAGGGATGAACACTGAAGCTTTCTTT | CASRGPGMNTEAFF
- | TRBJ1-5 | TRBV5-1 | - | TGCGCCAGCAGCTTGGGGAGTGGGCAGCCCCAGCATTTT | CASSLGSGQPQHF
few | TRBJ2-7 | TRBV5-1 | - | TGCGCCAGCAGCGACTTGGACCGGCAGTACTTC | CASSDLDRQYF
- | TRBJ2-2 | TRBV12-3/TRBV12-4 | TRBD2 | TGTGCCAGCAGTTTAGTCCTAGCGGGGGGCACCGGGGAGCTGTTTTTT | CASSLVLAGGTGELFF
- | TRBJ2-7 | TRBV5-6 | - | TGTGCCAGCAGCTACATAGGGGGCTCCTACGAGCAGTACTTC | CASSYIGGSYEQYF
- | TRBJ2-5 | TRBV7-2 | - | TGTGCCAGCAGCCCTTGGCGTACCAAAGAGACCCAGTACTTC | CASSPWRTKETQYF
- | TRBJ1-1 | TRBV4-3 | - | TGCGCCAGCAGCCAAGATCCGTACACTGAAGCTTTCTTT | CASSQDPYTEAFF
- | TRBJ2-3 | TRBV5-4 | TRBD2 | TGTGCCAGCAGCCGTGACGCTAGCGGGGAAGATACGCAGTATTTT | CASSRDASGEDTQYF
- | TRBJ2-5 | TRBV25-1 | TRBD1 | TGTGCCAGCAGTGGACAGGGCACAAAACCCCAGTACTTC | CASSGQGTKPQYF
once | TRBJ2-5 | TRBV20-1 | - | TGCAGTGCTAGCCGCGGGACCCAAGAGACCCAGTACTTC | CSASRGTQETQYF
- | TRBJ1-3 | TRBV20-1 | - | TGCAGTGCTAGATTCTCTGGAAACACCATATATTTT | CSARFSGNTIYF
- | TRBJ2-2 | TRBV18 | - | TGTGCCAGCTCACCACAGGGGCCGAACACCGGGGAGCTGTTTTTT | CASSPQGPNTGELFF
- | TRBJ2-5 | TRBV5-4 | - | TGTGCCAGCAGCTTGGGATTGGGGGTAGGAGAGACCCAGTACTTC | CASSLGLGVGETQYF
- | TRBJ1-2 | TRBV5-4 | - | TGTGCCAGCAGCTTGGGGCAGGGCGTCTATGGCTACACCTTC | CASSLGQGVYGYTF
- | TRBJ1-5 | TRBV14 | - | TGTGCCAGCATTCAAGCGCCCAGGGTCCCCCTCAATCAGCCCCAGCATTTT | CASIQAPRVPLNQPQHF
- | TRBJ1-2 | TRBV6-6 | - | TGTGCCGGACGGACGGGGAACTATGGCTACACCTTC | CAGRTGNYGYTF
- | TRBJ2-7 | TRBV6-5 | - | TGTGCCAGCAGTCTCACATTCCGAGACGAGCAGTACTTC | CASSLTFRDEQYF
- | TRBJ2-2 | TRBV5-1 | TRBD2 | TGCGCCAGCAGCTTGGGACTAGCACTCACCGGGGAGCTGTTTTTT | CASSLGLALTGELFF
- | TRBJ2-5 | TRBV5-8 | TRBD2 | TGTGCCAGCAGCTTGGCCGAGGGACTATCAGAGACCCAGTACTTC | CASSLAEGLSETQYF
- | TRBJ2-5 | TRBV12-5 | - | TGTGCTAGTGCTATGTACCAAGAGACCCAGTACTTC | CASAMYQETQYF
- | TRBJ2-3 | TRBV20-1 | TRBD2 | TGCAGTGCTAGACTGGGACTAGCGGACACAGATACGCAGTATTTT | CSARLGLADTDTQYF
- | TRBJ1-2 | TRBV14 | - | TGTGCCAGCAGCCAAGATCTTCCCAGGGGAGGCTATGGCTACACCTTC | CASSQDLPRGGYGYTF
- | TRBJ2-3 | TRBV12-5 | - | TGTGCTAGTGGTTCAATCCCAGACGGGGGCCACACAGATACGCAGTATTTT | CASGSIPDGGHTDTQYF
- | TRBJ2-1 | TRBV3-1 | - | TGTGCCAGCAGCCAAGATCAACGTCTCCCCGTCTTC | CASSQDQRLPVF
- | TRBJ2-6 | TRBV19 | - | TGTGCCAGTCGACAGTGGGGCGACTCTGGGGCCAACGTCCTGACTTTC | CASRQWGDSGANVLTF
- | TRBJ1-2 | TRBV12-3/TRBV12-4 | TRBD1 | TGTGCCAGCAGTCTCGGACAGGCCTATGGCTACACCTTC | CASSLGQAYGYTF
once | TRBJ1-6 | TRBV20-1 | TRBD1 | TGCAGTGCTAGGATACAGGGGGTAACCACTTCACCCCTCCACTTT | CSARIQGVTTSPLHF
- | TRBJ2-3 | TRBV7-2 | - | TGTGCCAGCAGCCCAGGGGCTGCGACTAGCACAGATACGCAGTATTTT | CASSPGAATSTDTQYF
- | TRBJ2-5 | TRBV20-1 | - | TGCAGTGCTAGAGATCCACAGGGAGGGGAGACCCAGTACTTC | CSARDPQGGETQYF